The present entry profiles one T cell receptor (beta chain) with its context. The data were taken from a study of CD8 T cells in Susac syndrome. Random hexamers served to reverse transcribe roughly 0.5 to 1 ug RNA. One entry per CDR3 protein results from TCRdb running MiXCR on the immunoSEQ multiplex PCR reads. This table has 400,000 to 550,000 distinct CDR3 sequences, 75% to 90% appearing once. The V and J ends lost 5 bases and 4 bases respectively, with 5 bases between them. This CDR3 region has 11 residues. Germline values: CDR1 GTSNPN, CDR2 SVGIG (reference sequence). The V gene is TRBV30, the J gene TRBJ2-2; D is undetermined. Sequenced sample: CD8+ T cells from PBMCs. The receptor was derived from a human donor with multiple sclerosis. CDR3 sequence: CAWETTGELFF. DNA of the CDR3: TGTGCCTGGGAGACCACCGGGGAGCTGTTTTTT.